A selection of T cell receptor beta chains follows, all from one sample in a study of OX40 agonist ivuxolimab in advanced cancers. Sequencing used immunoSEQ multiplex PCR; TCRdb keeps in-frame clones, though not all of them. The sample consists of 69,000 or so clones, roughly 78% of them appearing once. The sample here was CD4+ or CD8+ T cells sorted from blood, taken in a trial of the OX40 agonist ivuxolimab. The source is an adult with an advanced solid tumor such as melanoma, head and neck, liver or kidney cancer. The CDR3 runs from the conserved cysteine through the conserved F or W. D genes are given only for firm matches. Only part of the rows carry a size: once, few, many, or a class if the clone is expanded.

J,V,size,D,DNA,CDR3
TRBJ2-7,TRBV18,once,TRBD1,TGTGCCAGCTCACTCGGGACGGACAGGGCTTACGAGCAGTACTTC,CASSLGTDRAYEQYF
TRBJ2-3,TRBV5-6,.,TRBD1,TGTGCCAGCAGCCTGACAGGGAGCACAGATACGCAGTATTTT,CASSLTGSTDTQYF
TRBJ1-2,TRBV29-1,.,.,TGCAGCGTTGAAGAACAATGGGCGGGAATAGGCTACACCTTC,CSVEEQWAGIGYTF
TRBJ2-2,TRBV6-6,.,.,TGTGCCAGCAGCCGGAGGGGGGGCGATTACACCGGGGAGCTGTTTTTT,CASSRRGGDYTGELFF
TRBJ2-3,TRBV5-1,.,TRBD2,TGCGCCAGCAGCTTAGCAGCGGGAGGGAGCACAGATACGCAGTATTTT,CASSLAAGGSTDTQYF
TRBJ2-5,TRBV11-2,.,.,TGTGCCAGCAGCTTCTCTTTGACGGGGCAAGAGACCCAGTACTTC,CASSFSLTGQETQYF
TRBJ2-7,TRBV10-3,.,TRBD2,TGTGCCATCAGTGAGTCGGGGCGGGGGAGGTCTGAGCAGTACTTC,CAISESGRGRSEQYF
TRBJ2-5,TRBV27,.,.,TGTGCCAGCGCGCGGAATGAGTTCCTCGAGACCCAGTACTTC,CASARNEFLETQYF
TRBJ1-1,TRBV28,.,.,TGTGCCAGCAGTTTAGGTATTAGGGAAGCTTTCTTT,CASSLGIREAFF
TRBJ2-3,TRBV13,.,TRBD1,TGTGCCAGCAGCCCTCAGGGGGAGAGGGATACGCAGTATTTT,CASSPQGERDTQYF
TRBJ2-3,TRBV4-3,.,.,TGCGCCAGCAGCCAAGCATTCCCAGATACGCAGTATTTT,CASSQAFPDTQYF
TRBJ1-5,TRBV19,.,.,TGTGCCAGTAGTATTCGGCGACCCAATCAGCCCCAGCATTTT,CASSIRRPNQPQHF
TRBJ1-4,TRBV10-1,.,TRBD1,TGCGCCAGCAGTGGGGACAGGGAGGCAACTAATGAAAAACTGTTTTTT,CASSGDREATNEKLFF
TRBJ1-2,TRBV7-9,.,.,TGTGCCAGCAGCACGACAGCCGAGGGCTACACCTTC,CASSTTAEGYTF
TRBJ2-2,TRBV7-2,.,TRBD2,TGTGCCAGCAGCTATAGCGGGGCTTGGAACACCGGGGAGCTGTTTTTT,CASSYSGAWNTGELFF
TRBJ2-7,TRBV15,.,.,TGTGCCACCAGCAGAGATGGGGGGGCTTACTACGAGCAGTACTTC,CATSRDGGAYYEQYF
TRBJ1-1,TRBV11-2,once,.,TGTGCCAGCAGCTTCGGACCGAACACTGAAGCTTTCTTT,CASSFGPNTEAFF
TRBJ2-2,TRBV5-6,.,.,TGTGCCAGCAGCTTCACCGGGGAGCTGTTTTTT,CASSFTGELFF
TRBJ2-2,TRBV10-3,.,TRBD2,TGTGCCTCCGGGACTAGCGGAATTGGGAACACCGGGGAGCTGTTTTTT,CASGTSGIGNTGELFF
TRBJ1-5,TRBV19,.,.,TGTGCCACCTCCCGGGACAATTACGGCAATCAGCCCCAGCATTTT,CATSRDNYGNQPQHF
TRBJ2-4,TRBV11-3,.,TRBD1,TGTGCCAGCAGCTTGTGGGACAGGGGGGCCAAAAACATTCAGTACTTC,CASSLWDRGAKNIQYF
TRBJ1-2,TRBV5-6,.,TRBD1,TGTGCCAGCAGCTTGAGACAGGGGGACGCGTTCACCTTC,CASSLRQGDAFTF
TRBJ2-5,TRBV4-3,.,TRBD2,TGCGCCAGCAGCCCAACACTAGCGGGGGGTACGACCCAGTACTTC,CASSPTLAGGTTQYF
TRBJ1-2,TRBV27,few,TRBD1,TGTGCCAGCAGTCTAGGACAGGGGGGTAGCGGCTACACCTTC,CASSLGQGGSGYTF
TRBJ2-5,TRBV29-1,.,TRBD1,TGCAGCGTTCTCCGAGGTAGGGGGCGACAAGAGACCCAGTACTTC,CSVLRGRGRQETQYF
TRBJ1-1,TRBV5-8,few,.,TGTGCCAGCAGCTTAGGATTTCAGACTGAAGCTTTCTTT,CASSLGFQTEAFF
TRBJ2-1,TRBV29-1,.,TRBD1,TGCAGCGCCCAAGACAGGGGGGGATACAATGAGCAGTTCTTC,CSAQDRGGYNEQFF
TRBJ2-1,TRBV5-1,.,.,TGCGCCAGCAGCCCTGGAGGCAGCGTAAACTACAATGAGCAGTTCTTC,CASSPGGSVNYNEQFF
TRBJ2-1,TRBV7-2,.,.,TGTGCCAGCAGCTCCACAGGTTCCTACAATGAGCAGTTCTTC,CASSSTGSYNEQFF
TRBJ2-3,TRBV18,.,.,TGTGCCAGCTCACCACTGGGTGGAACTAGCACAGATACGCAGTATTTT,CASSPLGGTSTDTQYF
TRBJ2-3,TRBV10-3,.,TRBD1,TGTGCCATCAGCAAGACAGGGGGTGTTGATACGCAGTATTTT,CAISKTGGVDTQYF
TRBJ2-1,TRBV27,once,TRBD2,TGTGCCAGCAGTTTATTGCGGGGGGCCTACTACAATGAGCAGTTCTTC,CASSLLRGAYYNEQFF
TRBJ2-5,TRBV5-1,few,TRBD1,TGCGCCAGCAGCCCATCAGGGGGAAATTTGGTAGAGACCCAGTACTTC,CASSPSGGNLVETQYF
TRBJ2-1,TRBV5-1,.,.,TGCGCCACTAATTTGGGGGGACCTCAGAATGAGCAGTTCTTC,CATNLGGPQNEQFF
TRBJ1-4,TRBV2,.,TRBD1,TGTGCCAGCAGTGGACAGGGGCGAAATGAAAAACTGTTTTTT,CASSGQGRNEKLFF
TRBJ2-2,TRBV5-1,.,.,TGCGCCAGCAGCTTATGGGGGCCGAACACCGGGGAGCTGTTTTTT,CASSLWGPNTGELFF
TRBJ2-5,TRBV28,.,TRBD1,TGTGCCAGCAGCGCTGGACAGGGGAAGGAGACCCAGTACTTC,CASSAGQGKETQYF
TRBJ2-2,TRBV21-1,.,.,TGTGCCAGCAGCAAACCGGGCGACAGGGCTACCGGGGAGCTGTTTTTT,CASSKPGDRATGELFF
TRBJ2-7,TRBV6-1,medium-sized,.,TGTGCCAGCAGTGATCCTGGGGGGAGGCCAAGTTACGAGCAGTACTTC,CASSDPGGRPSYEQYF
TRBJ2-1,TRBV4-1,.,.,TGCGCCAGCAGCCCCCTGCCGGGGTCCTACAATGAGCAGTTCTTC,CASSPLPGSYNEQFF
TRBJ2-3,TRBV14,.,TRBD2,TGTGCCAGCAGGAAAAGCGGGAGTGTGCAGTATTTT,CASRKSGSVQYF
TRBJ2-5,TRBV5-6,.,.,TGTGCCAGCAGCTTGTTGGCGCAAGAGACCCAGTACTTC,CASSLLAQETQYF
TRBJ2-7,TRBV7-2,.,.,TGTGCCAGCAGCCCTACAGGGAGCTCCTACGAGCAGTACTTC,CASSPTGSSYEQYF
TRBJ1-3,TRBV18,.,.,TGTGCCAGCTCACCTTTGGGACCGTTCTCTGGAAACACCATATATTTT,CASSPLGPFSGNTIYF
TRBJ1-6,TRBV5-1,once,TRBD1,TGCGCCAGCAGCTTGGCCGGGACAGTTAATTCACCCCTCCACTTT,CASSLAGTVNSPLHF
TRBJ1-1,TRBV5-1,.,.,TGCGCCAGCAGCTTGGGGGACGGCAGGAACACTGAAGCTTTCTTT,CASSLGDGRNTEAFF
TRBJ2-5,TRBV9,few,.,TGTGCCAGCAGCCCAGCCGGGACACCTCAAGAGACCCAGTACTTC,CASSPAGTPQETQYF
TRBJ1-1,TRBV28,.,.,TGTGCCAGCAGTAGACGGGGGATTTTGGAAACTGAAGCTTTCTTT,CASSRRGILETEAFF
TRBJ1-3,TRBV28,.,.,TGTGCCAGCAGTTTAACCGGGACAGGAAACACCATATATTTT,CASSLTGTGNTIYF
TRBJ2-2,TRBV7-2,.,.,TGTGCCAGCACCCCTCACGGTGCCACCGGGGAGCTGTTTTTT,CASTPHGATGELFF
TRBJ1-6,TRBV6-6,few,.,TGTGCCAGCAATTACAGGGATTCACCCCTCCACTTT,CASNYRDSPLHF
TRBJ2-3,TRBV5-1,.,.,TGCGCCAGCAGCCAGAGAAGAGGACGGACGAGCACAGATACGCAGTATTTT,CASSQRRGRTSTDTQYF
TRBJ1-5,TRBV2,.,.,TGTGCCAGCAGTGAAACCAGGGAGGGCAATCAGCCCCAGCATTTT,CASSETREGNQPQHF
TRBJ2-2,TRBV6-1,.,.,TGTGCCAGCAGCGAGCGGTACACCGGGGAGCTGTTTTTT,CASSERYTGELFF